This is a list of T cell receptor beta chains from one sample in a study of blood T cell repertoires in COVID-19. The repertoire was sequenced with immunoSEQ multiplex PCR; TCRdb's copy has only in-frame clones and lacks some. Altogether 110,000 to 150,000 clones are present, 85% to 90% being singletons, with the ten largest covering roughly 9.6%. The sequenced sample was peripheral blood. The receptors here all came from a woman at least 80 years old with acute or convalescent COVID-19. The CDR3 runs from the conserved cysteine through the conserved F or W. The D gene is left open where the match is weak. Size values are once, few and many counts, or a class for expanded clones, and some rows have none.

V gene: TRBV5-5; clone size: once; J gene: TRBJ1-4; D gene: .; CDR3 protein: CASSSKSGGQYNEKLFF; CDR3 DNA: TGTGCCAGCAGCTCCAAATCCGGGGGGCAGTATAATGAAAAACTGTTTTTT
V gene: TRBV11-2; clone size: once; J gene: TRBJ1-2; D gene: TRBD1; CDR3 protein: CASSQRDRRSNYGYTF; CDR3 DNA: TGTGCCAGCAGCCAAAGGGACAGGCGATCTAACTATGGCTACACCTTC
V gene: TRBV5-1; clone size: .; J gene: TRBJ2-3; D gene: TRBD1; CDR3 protein: CASSFSGTGPGDTQYF; CDR3 DNA: TGCGCCAGCAGCTTTTCCGGGACAGGGCCAGGAGATACGCAGTATTTT
V gene: TRBV19; clone size: .; J gene: TRBJ1-5; D gene: .; CDR3 protein: CASSSRVVQPQHF; CDR3 DNA: TGTGCCAGTAGTAGTCGGGTCGTTCAGCCCCAGCATTTT
V gene: TRBV7-2; clone size: .; J gene: TRBJ2-5; D gene: TRBD2; CDR3 protein: CASSLEVGGGETQYF; CDR3 DNA: TGTGCCAGCAGCTTAGAAGTGGGGGGGGGTGAGACCCAGTACTTC
V gene: TRBV7-3; clone size: .; J gene: TRBJ2-3; D gene: .; CDR3 protein: CASSLEAGSYTQYF; CDR3 DNA: TGTGCCAGCAGCTTAGAGGCGGGGAGTTATACGCAGTATTTT
V gene: TRBV3-1/TRBV3-2; clone size: .; J gene: TRBJ2-7; D gene: .; CDR3 protein: CASSRKTVNYEQYF; CDR3 DNA: TGTGCCAGCAGCCGAAAGACAGTGAACTACGAGCAGTACTTC
V gene: TRBV2; clone size: .; J gene: TRBJ1-2; D gene: .; CDR3 protein: CASSETGGVGYTF; CDR3 DNA: TGTGCCAGCAGTGAAACCGGGGGTGTTGGCTACACCTTC
V gene: TRBV6-5; clone size: few; J gene: TRBJ1-2; D gene: .; CDR3 protein: CASSYSMSGSYGYTF; CDR3 DNA: TGTGCCAGCAGTTACTCGATGTCAGGGTCCTATGGCTACACCTTC
V gene: TRBV7-2; clone size: .; J gene: TRBJ1-5; D gene: .; CDR3 protein: CASSLNIQEGQPQHF; CDR3 DNA: TGTGCCAGCAGCCTAAACATACAGGAAGGGCAGCCCCAGCATTTT
V gene: TRBV6-5; clone size: few; J gene: TRBJ1-5; D gene: TRBD1; CDR3 protein: CASLPTGDSNQPQHF; CDR3 DNA: TGTGCCAGCCTCCCGACAGGGGATAGCAATCAGCCCCAGCATTTT